This TCR beta chain was retrieved from a study of blood T cell repertoires in COVID-19 (dated by TCRdb to the early 2020s). Looking at the study overall: The collaborator samples originated in the United States, Italy and Spain and spanned the acute and convalescent phases of COVID-19. The sample metadata nearly always contained a de-identified subject ID, COVID-19 status, age in years and sex. Deeply sampled blood TCRbeta repertoires from subjects exposed to, actively infected with, or recovered from COVID-19 were included in the dataset. The samples were drawn from two sources: the first 160 participants of the ongoing ImmuneRACE study, and 1,200 or so subjects contributed by 6 global collaborators. Where HLA class I and class II types were available, the types were taken from metadata supplied by the sample provider, not from assay-based typing. The prospective study material was composed of cDNA or gDNA derived from T cells, B-cell-depleted T cells, or PBMCs. A freely available public database, intended as a resource for researchers studying the immune response to SARS-CoV-2, is where the repertoires were released. The paper's findings and limits, for the study overall: The amount of clinical and demographic metadata varied by source and participant and was provided uncurated.

Each collaborating institution followed its own protocols to collect whole blood in K2EDTA tubes. For TCRbeta analysis, collaborators shipped samples in one of three forms: frozen whole blood, isolated PBMCs, or DNA extracted from either of those sample types. TCRbeta CDR3 regions were amplified from genomic DNA by means of the immunoSEQ Assay, a bias-controlled multiplex PCR. Per the authors' processing: The number of nucleated cells in each sample was estimated from the amplification of reference gene primers within the assay. To quantify the absolute abundance of each unique TCRbeta CDR3 rearrangement, sequence reads were collapsed and filtered. For each sample, productive Simpson clonality was calculated as the square root of Simpson's diversity index across productive rearrangements. TCRdb stores this immuneACCESS table with in-frame sequences only. Part of the clones is absent; in the studies checked, under half of the shortfall reflects unresolved V genes, and no reason is known for the rest. V and J calls and clone size are those listed in that table; D and trimming were worked out from the DNA. Across this sample there are 250,000 or so clones, with around 88% seen only once. Clones ranked in the top ten supply over 1.1% of the sample.

V lost 7 bases and J lost 1 base; the stretch between them is 7 bases long. Its CDR3 holds 12 amino acids, cysteine through phenylalanine. The kept DNA is CDR3 alone, 36 bases in frame from the first base. From the germline V gene, CDR1 is MNHEY and CDR2 is SVGAGI. As concerns this clone: Its recognized antigen is unknown. No much larger clone exists at a distance of one base, and base qualities are not known.

Sequencing was carried out using peripheral blood. The sequence is built from TRBV6-5 and TRBJ1-2; the D gene is unclear. This clonotype was sampled from a man aged 80 or over with acute or convalescent COVID-19. At the DNA level, the sequence is TGTGCCAGCACTTTAATTAACTATGGCTACACCTTC. Its protein product is CASTLINYGYTF.